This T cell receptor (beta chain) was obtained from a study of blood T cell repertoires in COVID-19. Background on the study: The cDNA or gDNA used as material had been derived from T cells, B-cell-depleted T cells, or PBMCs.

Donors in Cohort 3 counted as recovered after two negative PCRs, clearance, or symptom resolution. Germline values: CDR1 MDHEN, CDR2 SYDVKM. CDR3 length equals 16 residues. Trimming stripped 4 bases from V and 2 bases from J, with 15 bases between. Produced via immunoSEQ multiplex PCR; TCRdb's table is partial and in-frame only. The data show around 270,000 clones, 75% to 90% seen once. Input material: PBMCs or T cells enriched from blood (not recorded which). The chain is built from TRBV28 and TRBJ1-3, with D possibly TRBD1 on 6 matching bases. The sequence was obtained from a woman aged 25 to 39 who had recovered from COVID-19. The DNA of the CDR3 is TGTGCCAGCAGTTCCTTCGGACAGCGCGCTGGAAACACCATATATTTT. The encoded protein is CASSSFGQRAGNTIYF. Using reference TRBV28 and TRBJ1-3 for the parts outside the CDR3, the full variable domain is DVKVTQSSRYLVKRTGEKVFLECVQDMDHENMFWYRQDPGLGLRLIYFSYDVKMKEKGDIPEGYSVSREKKERFSLILESASTNQTSMYLCASSSFGQRAGNTIYFGEGSWLTVV.